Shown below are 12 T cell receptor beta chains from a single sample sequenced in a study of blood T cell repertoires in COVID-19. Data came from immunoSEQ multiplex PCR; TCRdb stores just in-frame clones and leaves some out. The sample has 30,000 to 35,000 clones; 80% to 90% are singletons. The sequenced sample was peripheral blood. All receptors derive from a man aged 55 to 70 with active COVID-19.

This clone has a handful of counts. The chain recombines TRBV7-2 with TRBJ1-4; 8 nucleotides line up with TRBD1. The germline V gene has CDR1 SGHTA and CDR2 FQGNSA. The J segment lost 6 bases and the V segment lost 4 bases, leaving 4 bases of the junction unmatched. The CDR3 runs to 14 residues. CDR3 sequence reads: CASSSRGRYEKLFF. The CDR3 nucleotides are TGTGCCAGCAGCTCCAGGGGGCGGTATGAAAAACTGTTTTTT.

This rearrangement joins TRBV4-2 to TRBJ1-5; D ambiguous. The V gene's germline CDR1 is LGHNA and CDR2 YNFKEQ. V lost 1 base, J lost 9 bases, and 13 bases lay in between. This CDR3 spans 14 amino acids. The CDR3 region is CASSQGDPGWPQHF. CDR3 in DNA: TGTGCCAGCAGCCAAGGCGACCCGGGGTGGCCCCAGCATTTT.

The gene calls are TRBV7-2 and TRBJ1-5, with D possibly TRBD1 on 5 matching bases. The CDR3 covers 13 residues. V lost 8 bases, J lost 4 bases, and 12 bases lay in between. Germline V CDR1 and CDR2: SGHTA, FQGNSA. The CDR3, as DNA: TGTGCCAGCGTCGACAGCCAAAATCAGCCCCAGCATTTT. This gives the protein CASVDSQNQPQHF.

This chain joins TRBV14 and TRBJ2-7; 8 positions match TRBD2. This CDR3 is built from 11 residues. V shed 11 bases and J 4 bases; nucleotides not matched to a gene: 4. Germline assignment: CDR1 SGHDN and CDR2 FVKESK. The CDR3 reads CAGPGGYEQYF. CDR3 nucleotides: TGTGCCGGCCCGGGGGGGTACGAGCAGTACTTC.

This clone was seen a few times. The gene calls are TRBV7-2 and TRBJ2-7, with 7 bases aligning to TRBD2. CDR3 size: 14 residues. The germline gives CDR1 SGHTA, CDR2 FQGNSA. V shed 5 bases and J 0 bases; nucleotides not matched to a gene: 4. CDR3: CASSAKRDSYEQYF. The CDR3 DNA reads TGTGCCAGCAGCGCAAAGCGGGACTCCTACGAGCAGTACTTC. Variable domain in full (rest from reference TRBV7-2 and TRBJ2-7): GAGVSQSPSNKVTEKGKDVELRCDPISGHTALYWYRQSLGQGLEFLIYFQGNSAPDKSGLPSDRFSAERTGGSVSTLTIQRTQQEDSAVYLCASSAKRDSYEQYFGPGTRLTVT.

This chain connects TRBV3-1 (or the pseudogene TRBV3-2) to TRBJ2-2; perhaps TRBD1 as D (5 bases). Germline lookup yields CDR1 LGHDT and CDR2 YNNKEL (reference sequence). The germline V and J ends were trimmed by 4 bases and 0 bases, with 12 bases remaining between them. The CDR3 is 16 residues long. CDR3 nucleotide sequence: TGTGCCAGCAGCCGGCTACAGGAACCGAACACCGGGGAGCTGTTTTTT. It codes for CASSRLQEPNTGELFF.

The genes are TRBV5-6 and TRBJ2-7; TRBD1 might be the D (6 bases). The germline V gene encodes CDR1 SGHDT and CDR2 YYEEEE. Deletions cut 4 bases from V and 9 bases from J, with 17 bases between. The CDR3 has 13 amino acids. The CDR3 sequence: CASSRGQGHGQYF. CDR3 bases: TGTGCCAGCAGCCGAGGGCAGGGACATGGGCAGTACTTC.

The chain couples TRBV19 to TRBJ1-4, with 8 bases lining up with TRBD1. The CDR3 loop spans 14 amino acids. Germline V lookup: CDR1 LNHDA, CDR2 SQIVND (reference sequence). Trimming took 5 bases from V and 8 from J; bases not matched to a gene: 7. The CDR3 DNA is TGTGCCAGTAGTCCTCGACAGGGGTGGGAAAAACTGTTTTTT. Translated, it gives CASSPRQGWEKLFF.

CDR3 coding DNA: TGTGCCAGCAGCGACACGACTAGCGGGGTGGGGACCCAGTACTTC. This encodes CASSDTTSGVGTQYF. The chain combines TRBV9 with TRBJ2-5; TRBD2 aligns across 11 bases. V trimming: 3 bases; J trimming: 7 bases; junction bases outside the gene matches: 8. Germline lookup yields CDR1 SGDLS and CDR2 YYNGEE. CDR3 length: 15 residues.

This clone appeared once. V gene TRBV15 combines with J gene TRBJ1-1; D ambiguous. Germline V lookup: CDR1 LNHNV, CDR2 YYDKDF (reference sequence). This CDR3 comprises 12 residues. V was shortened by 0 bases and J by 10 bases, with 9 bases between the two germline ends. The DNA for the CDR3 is TGTGCCACCAGCAGAGATAGGGAGGGAGCTTTCTTT. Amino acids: CATSRDREGAFF.

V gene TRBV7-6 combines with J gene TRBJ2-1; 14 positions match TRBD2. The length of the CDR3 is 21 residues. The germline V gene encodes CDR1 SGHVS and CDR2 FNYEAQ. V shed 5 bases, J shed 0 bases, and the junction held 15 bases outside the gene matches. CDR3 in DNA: TGTGCCAGCAGCCGGGGCTTGACTAGCGGGGGGGCCTCAAGCTCCTACAATGAGCAGTTCTTC. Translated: CASSRGLTSGGASSSYNEQFF.

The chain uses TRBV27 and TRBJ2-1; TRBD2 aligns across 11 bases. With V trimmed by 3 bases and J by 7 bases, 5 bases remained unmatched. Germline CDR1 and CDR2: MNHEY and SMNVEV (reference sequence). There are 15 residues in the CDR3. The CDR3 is CASSFSGGAVNEQFF. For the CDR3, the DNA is TGTGCCAGCAGTTTTAGCGGGGGGGCGGTAAATGAGCAGTTCTTC.